This paragraph reports one TCR beta chain. The sample comes from a study of beta chain features in type 1 diabetes. It was via CD45RO/CCR7/CD25/CD127/CD95/CD27 that CD4+ naive, central memory, regulatory and stem cell-like memory cells were sorted. Reverse transcription of all isolated RNA meant that expressed TCRB transcripts were sequenced. The average output of naive, central memory and regulatory T cell samples was roughly 3.6 million reads. This table comes from immunoSEQ multiplex PCR, and its TCRdb copy is limited to in-frame clones, with some not included. The sample consists of tens of thousands of clones, 51% of them appearing once. Losses at the gene ends were 7 bases for V and 5 bases for J; bases not matched to a gene: 5. The CDR3 is made up of 13 amino acids. Germline CDR1 is MNHEY and CDR2 is SVGAGI.

Material for sequencing was Tregs from blood. This sequence originates from a woman younger than 35 in good health. The V call is TRBV6-5, the J call TRBJ2-5, with TRBD2 matching 9 bases. The CDR3 region has the DNA TGTGCCAGCATGTCTAGCGGGATGGAGACCCAGTACTTC. Encoded protein: CASMSSGMETQYF.